The 19 T cell receptor beta chains below come from one sample, sequenced in a study of T cell responses to AZD1222 COVID-19 vaccine. The repertoire was sequenced with immunoSEQ multiplex PCR; TCRdb's copy has only in-frame clones and lacks some. The table records some 150,000 clones, approximately 90% of them present only once. The material sequenced was peripheral blood, taken on day 0 of AZD1222 vaccination. These receptors were obtained from an adult in good health.

The CDR3, as DNA: TGTGCCAGCAGCGTCCTCGTCGGTGGAAACACCATATATTTT. Its translation is CASSVLVGGNTIYF. The V call is TRBV9, the J call TRBJ1-3; D unresolved. Germline V gives CDR1 SGDLS, CDR2 YYNGEE. The ends were cut back, 2 bases at V and 3 bases at J, with 9 bases in the middle. The length of the CDR3 is 14 residues.

The chain carries TRBV6-2 or TRBV6-3 and TRBJ1-1; no reliable D call. There are 18 residues in the CDR3. With 4 bases removed from V and 0 bases from J, the gap between germline ends came to 21 bases. The germline gives CDR1 MNHEY, CDR2 SVGEGT. The CDR3 reads CASSWAPGWQSMNTEAFF. The CDR3 DNA is TGTGCCAGCAGTTGGGCCCCGGGGTGGCAATCGATGAACACTGAAGCTTTCTTT.

The J gene is TRBJ2-2, the V gene TRBV7-6; no firm D call. Germline V gene data show CDR1 as SGHVS and CDR2 as FNYEAQ. V lost 5 bases and J 0 bases, leaving 1 base between the germline ends. This CDR3 comprises 12 residues. In DNA, the CDR3 is TGTGCCAGCAGCCCGAACACCGGGGAGCTGTTTTTT. It codes for CASSPNTGELFF.

The chain employs TRBV3-1 (or the pseudogene TRBV3-2) and TRBJ2-5; D remains ambiguous. Trimming left V 2 bases short and J 5 bases short, with 15 bases between. This CDR3 spans 15 amino acids. Germline values: CDR1 LGHDT, CDR2 YNNKEL (reference sequence). The chain's CDR3 is CASSQLKDRPETQYF. In DNA, the CDR3 is TGTGCCAGCAGCCAATTAAAAGACCGCCCGGAGACCCAGTACTTC.

The chain carries TRBV29-1 and TRBJ1-2, with 12 bases that match TRBD1. V lost 7 bases and J lost 2; bases outside the gene matches: 11. This CDR3 region has 16 residues. Germline-derived CDR1 and CDR2 are SQVTM and ANQGSEA. The CDR3 region is CSGAPGTGGLNYGYTF. The CDR3, as DNA: TGCAGCGGGGCCCCTGGGACAGGGGGCTTAAACTATGGCTACACCTTC.

This chain joins TRBV14 and TRBJ2-7; D perhaps matches TRBD2 (6 bases). The CDR3 loop spans 12 amino acids. The germline V and J ends were trimmed by 7 bases and 7 bases, with 14 bases remaining between them. The V gene's germline CDR1 is SGHDN and CDR2 FVKESK. CDR3 in amino acids: CASTRLGGEQYF. The CDR3, as DNA: TGTGCCAGCACGCGGCTGGGGGGAGAGCAGTACTTC.

The chain has TRBV3-1 (or the pseudogene TRBV3-2) and TRBJ1-1; 9 bases map to TRBD1. After removal of 6 bases from V and 3 bases from J, the junction contained 11 bases not matched to a gene. CDR1 is LGHDT, CDR2 YNNKEL, per germline (reference sequence). The CDR3 runs to 16 residues. Here the CDR3 reads CASSRGDRVFDTEAFF. The CDR3 DNA is TGTGCCAGCAGTCGGGGGGACAGGGTTTTTGACACTGAAGCTTTCTTT.

V gene TRBV7-8 combines with J gene TRBJ1-1; TRBD1 is a possible D gene (6 bases). Per the germline V gene, CDR1 is SGHVS and CDR2 is FQNEAQ. The CDR3 is 14 amino acids. V lost 3 bases and J 6 bases, leaving 14 bases between the germline ends. The CDR3 is CASSFQGTGAEAFF. In DNA form, the CDR3 reads TGTGCCAGCAGCTTCCAGGGGACGGGCGCTGAAGCTTTCTTT. Looking up the rest from reference TRBV7-8 and TRBJ1-1 gives the full variable domain: GAGVSQSPRYKVAKRGQDVALRCDPISGHVSLFWYQQALGQGPEFLTYFQNEAQLDKSGLPSDRFFAERPEGSVSTLKIQRTQQEDSAVYLCASSFQGTGAEAFFGQGTRLTVV.

The chain links TRBV5-1 to TRBJ2-7; unclear D gene. The CDR3 sequence is 11 residues long. V was trimmed by 2 bases and J by 4 bases, leaving 4 bases between them. Per germline, CDR1 SGHRS and CDR2 YFSETQ. CDR3 residues: CASSFQYEQYF. CDR3 sequence (DNA): TGCGCCAGCAGCTTCCAGTACGAGCAGTACTTC.

The J gene is TRBJ2-4, the V gene TRBV6-4, with no clear D. Trimming pared 6 bases from V and 0 bases from J, leaving 12 bases between. Germline V lookup: CDR1 MRHNA, CDR2 SNTAGT. This CDR3 is built from 15 residues. The DNA for the CDR3 is TGTGCCAGCAGGCCCCGGGTAGGAGCCAAAAACATTCAGTACTTC. This encodes CASRPRVGAKNIQYF.

This sequence joins TRBV20-1 and TRBJ2-1; 7 nucleotides line up with TRBD2. V shed 3 bases, J shed 6 bases, and the junction held 5 bases outside the gene matches. Germline lookup yields CDR1 DFQATT and CDR2 SNEGSKA (reference sequence). The CDR3 extends over 13 amino acids. The CDR3 nucleotides are TGCAGTGCTAGTCGGGAGGCAAGCAATGAGCAGTTCTTC. It specifies CSASREASNEQFF.

The chain joins TRBV6-2 or TRBV6-3 to TRBJ2-5, with D maybe TRBD2 (6 bases). V lost 6 bases to trimming and J lost 1 base, with 12 bases between them. The CDR3 contains 14 residues. Germline V gene lookup returns CDR1 MNHEY and CDR2 SVGEGT. CDR3 residues: CASSRLGGQETQYF. CDR3 DNA sequence: TGTGCCAGCAGCCGTCTCGGGGGCCAAGAGACCCAGTACTTC.

This chain links TRBV6-5 with TRBJ2-1, with 9 bases fitting TRBD2. The CDR3 has 14 residues. Germline V gives CDR1 MNHEY, CDR2 SVGAGI. Trimming at V came to 6 bases and at J to 5 bases, leaving 5 bases not matched to a gene. The CDR3 DNA reads as TGTGCCAGCAGCCGGCGGGGGGGCCACAATGAGCAGTTCTTC. Its translation: CASSRRGGHNEQFF.

The V call is TRBV18, the J call TRBJ1-4; D possibly corresponds to TRBD1 (6 bases). V dropped 6 bases and J dropped 12 bases, with 17 bases sitting between them. CDR1 KGHSH and CDR2 LQKENI come from the germline V gene. The CDR3 length is 13 residues. CDR3 bases: TGTGCCAGCTCGCAGGGGACAACGGGGGAACTGTTTTTT. This sequence encodes CASSQGTTGELFF.

This sequence joins TRBV7-8 and TRBJ1-5; no reliable D call. The germline V and J ends were trimmed by 1 base and 2 bases, with 9 bases remaining between them. Germline V gives CDR1 SGHVS, CDR2 FQNEAQ. CDR3 length: 15 amino acids. CDR3 nucleotides: TGTGCCAGCAGCTTAGAACGACTAGGCAATCAGCCCCAGCATTTT. Its protein product is CASSLERLGNQPQHF.

This rearrangement joins TRBV5-4 to TRBJ2-1; D is possibly TRBD1 (6 bases). This CDR3 has 16 residues. CDR1 and CDR2 from the germline V gene are SGHNT and YYREEE (reference sequence). V lost 0 bases to trimming and J lost 5 bases, with 15 bases between them. This chain's CDR3 is CASSLADRISNNEQFF. The CDR3, as DNA: TGTGCCAGCAGCTTGGCCGACAGGATCTCGAACAATGAGCAGTTCTTC. Filled out from reference TRBV5-4 and TRBJ2-1, the complete variable domain reads ETGVTQSPTHLIKTRGQQVTLRCSSQSGHNTVSWYQQALGQGPQFIFQYYREEENGRGNFPPRFSGLQFPNYSSELNVNALELDDSALYLCASSLADRISNNEQFFGPGTRLTVL.

The chain links TRBV11-2 to TRBJ1-5; D possibly corresponds to TRBD1 (5 bases). Germline V CDR1 and CDR2: SGHAT, FQNNGV. Trimming cost V 5 bases and J 5 bases, with 16 bases left between them. The CDR3 sequence is 15 residues long. The CDR3 region is CASSPQGQGYQPQHF. CDR3 nucleotide sequence: TGTGCCAGCAGCCCCCAGGGTCAGGGCTATCAGCCCCAGCATTTT.

This clone was seen just once. The rearrangement uses TRBV19 and TRBJ1-5; the D is unclear. V shed 6 bases and J shed 0 bases, with 6 bases lying between them. CDR1 LNHDA and CDR2 SQIVND come from the germline V gene (reference sequence). There are 13 residues in the CDR3. The CDR3 region is CASRKYSNQPQHF. CDR3 bases: TGTGCCAGTAGAAAGTATAGCAATCAGCCCCAGCATTTT.

The genes are TRBV6-1 and TRBJ1-4; no clear D gene. The CDR3 extends over 18 amino acids. Trimming shortened V by 4 bases and J by 0 bases, and 18 bases separated the two germline ends. The V gene's germline CDR1 is MNHNS and CDR2 SASEGT. CDR3 in DNA: TGTGCCAGCAGTGTCGAGGGAGGCCCCGTTGCAACTAATGAAAAACTGTTTTTT. Its protein product is CASSVEGGPVATNEKLFF.